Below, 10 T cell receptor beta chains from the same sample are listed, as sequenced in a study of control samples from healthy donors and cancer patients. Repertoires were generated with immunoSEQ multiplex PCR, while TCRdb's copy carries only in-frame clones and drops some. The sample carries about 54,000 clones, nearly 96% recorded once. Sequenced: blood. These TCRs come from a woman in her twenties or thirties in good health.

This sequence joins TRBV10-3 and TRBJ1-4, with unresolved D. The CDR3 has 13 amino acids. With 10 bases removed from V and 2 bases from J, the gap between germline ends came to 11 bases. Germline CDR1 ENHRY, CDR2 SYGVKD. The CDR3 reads CATGGGTNEKLFF. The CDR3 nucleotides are TGTGCCACCGGCGGCGGTACTAATGAAAAACTGTTTTTT.

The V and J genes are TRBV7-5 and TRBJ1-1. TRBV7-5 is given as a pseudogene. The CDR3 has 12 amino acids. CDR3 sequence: CARSLAVRVAFF. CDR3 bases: TGTGCCAGAAGCTTAGCAGTGAGGGTGGCTTTCTTT.

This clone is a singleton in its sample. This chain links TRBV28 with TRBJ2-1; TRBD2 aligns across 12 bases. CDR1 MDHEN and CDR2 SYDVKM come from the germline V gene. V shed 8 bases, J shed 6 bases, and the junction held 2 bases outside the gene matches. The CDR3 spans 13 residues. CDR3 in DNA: TGTGCCAGCGGGACTAGCGGGCCCAATGAGCAGTTCTTC. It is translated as CASGTSGPNEQFF.

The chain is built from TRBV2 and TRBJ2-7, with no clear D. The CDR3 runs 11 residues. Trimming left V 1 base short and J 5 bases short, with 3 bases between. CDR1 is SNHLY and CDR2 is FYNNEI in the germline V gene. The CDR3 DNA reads TGTGCCAGCAGTGAAGGTCACGAGCAGTACTTC. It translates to CASSEGHEQYF.

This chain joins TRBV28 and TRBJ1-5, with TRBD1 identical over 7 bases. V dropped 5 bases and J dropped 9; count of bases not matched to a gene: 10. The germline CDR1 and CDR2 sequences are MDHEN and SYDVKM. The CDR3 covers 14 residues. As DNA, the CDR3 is TGTGCCAGCAGTGACCCCCAGGGGGGACGGCCCCAGCATTTT. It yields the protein CASSDPQGGRPQHF.

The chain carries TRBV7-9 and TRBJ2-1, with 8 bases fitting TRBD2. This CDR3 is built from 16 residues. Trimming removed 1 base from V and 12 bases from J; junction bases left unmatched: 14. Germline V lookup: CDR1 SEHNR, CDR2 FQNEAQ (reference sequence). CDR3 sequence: CASSLEGTSIDGVQFF. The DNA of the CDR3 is TGTGCCAGCAGCTTAGAAGGGACTAGTATTGACGGTGTGCAGTTCTTC.

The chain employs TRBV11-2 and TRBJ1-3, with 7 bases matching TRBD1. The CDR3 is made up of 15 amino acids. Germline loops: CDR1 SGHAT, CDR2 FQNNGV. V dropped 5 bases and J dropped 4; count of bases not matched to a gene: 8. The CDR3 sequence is CASSVTGYAGNTIYF. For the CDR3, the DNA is TGTGCCAGCAGCGTGACAGGGTATGCCGGAAACACCATATATTTT.

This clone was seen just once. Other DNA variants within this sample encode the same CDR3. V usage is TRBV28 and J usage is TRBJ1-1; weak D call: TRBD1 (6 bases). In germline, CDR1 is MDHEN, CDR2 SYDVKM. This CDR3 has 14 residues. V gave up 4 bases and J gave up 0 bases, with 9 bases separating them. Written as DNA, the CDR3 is TGTGCCAGCAGTTCCCAGGGGATGAACACTGAAGCTTTCTTT. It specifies CASSSQGMNTEAFF. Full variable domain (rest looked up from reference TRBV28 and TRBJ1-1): DVKVTQSSRYLVKRTGEKVFLECVQDMDHENMFWYRQDPGLGLRLIYFSYDVKMKEKGDIPEGYSVSREKKERFSLILESASTNQTSMYLCASSSQGMNTEAFFGQGTRLTVV.

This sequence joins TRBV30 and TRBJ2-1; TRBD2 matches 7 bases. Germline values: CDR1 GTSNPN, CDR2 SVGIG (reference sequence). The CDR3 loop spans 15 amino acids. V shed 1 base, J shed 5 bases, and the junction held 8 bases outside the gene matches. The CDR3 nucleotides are TGTGCCTGGAGTGGGCCGGGACTAAGCCACAATGAGCAGTTCTTC. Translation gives CAWSGPGLSHNEQFF.

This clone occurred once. The CDR3 loop reads CASSSYGRQGFQPQHF. The CDR3 DNA follows: TGTGCCAGTAGTTCCTACGGGAGACAGGGCTTTCAGCCCCAGCATTTT. The gene calls are TRBV19 and TRBJ1-5; 7 positions match TRBD1. Germline loops: CDR1 LNHDA, CDR2 SQIVND (reference sequence). This CDR3 has 16 residues. Germline trimming cut 5 bases from V and 6 bases from J; bases unmatched to any gene: 13.